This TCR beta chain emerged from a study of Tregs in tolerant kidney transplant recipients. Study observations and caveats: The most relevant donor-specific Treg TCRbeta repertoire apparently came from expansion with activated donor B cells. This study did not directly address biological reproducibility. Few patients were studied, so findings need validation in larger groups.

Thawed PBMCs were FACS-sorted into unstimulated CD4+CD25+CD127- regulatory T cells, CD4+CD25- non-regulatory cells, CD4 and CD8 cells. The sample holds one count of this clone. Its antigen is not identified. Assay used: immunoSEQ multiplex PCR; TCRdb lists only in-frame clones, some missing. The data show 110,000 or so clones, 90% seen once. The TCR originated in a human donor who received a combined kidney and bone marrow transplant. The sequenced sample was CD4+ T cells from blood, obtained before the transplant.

DNA of the CDR3: TGTGCCAGCAGTCTAGCGGGCACTTCCTACGAGCAGTACTTC. Encoded protein: CASSLAGTSYEQYF. The chain employs TRBV6-4 and TRBJ2-7, with TRBD2 matching over 8 bases. CDR1 MRHNA and CDR2 SNTAGT come from the germline V gene. After removal of 5 bases from V and 1 base from J, the junction contained 4 bases not matched to a gene. This CDR3 contains 14 residues.